This TCR beta chain stems from a study of Graves' ophthalmopathy and Graves' hyperthyroidism. The CDR3 contains 13 residues. V lost 3 bases to trimming and J lost 4 bases; unmatched junction nucleotides: 2. Germline V CDR1 and CDR2: MNHNS, SASEGT. This clonotype was counted only a few times. TCR beta CDR3 amplification used RNA transcripts. HTBI-primed first-round RT-PCR preceded second-round multiplex PCR. TCRdb reprocessed the multiplex PCR reads via MiXCR and lists one record per CDR3 protein. This table holds 680,000 or so distinct CDR3 sequences, 20% to 25% found once. The sample taken for sequencing was peripheral blood. This TCR was sampled from a woman aged 18-30 years with stable Graves' hyperthyroidism. Some clones in this sample may be carry-over from other donors' samples. The chain joins TRBV6-1 to TRBJ2-7; TRBD1 aligns across 8 bases. Written as DNA, the CDR3 is TGTGCCAGCAGTGATTGGACAGGGTACGAGCAGTACTTC. It encodes CASSDWTGYEQYF.